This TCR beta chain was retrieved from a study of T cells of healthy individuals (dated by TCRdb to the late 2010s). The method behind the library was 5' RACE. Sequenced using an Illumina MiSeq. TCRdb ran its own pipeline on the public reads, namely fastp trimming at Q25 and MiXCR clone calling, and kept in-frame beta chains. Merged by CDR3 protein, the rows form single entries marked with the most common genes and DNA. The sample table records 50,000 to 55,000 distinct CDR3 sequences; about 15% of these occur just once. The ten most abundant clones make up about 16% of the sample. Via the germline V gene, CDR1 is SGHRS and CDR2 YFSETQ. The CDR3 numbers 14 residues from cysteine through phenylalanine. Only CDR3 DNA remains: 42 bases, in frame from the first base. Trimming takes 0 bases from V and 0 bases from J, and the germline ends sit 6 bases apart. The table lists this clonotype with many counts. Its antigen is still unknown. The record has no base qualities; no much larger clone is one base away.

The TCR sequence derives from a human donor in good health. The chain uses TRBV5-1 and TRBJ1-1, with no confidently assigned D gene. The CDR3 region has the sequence CASSLEVLNTEAFF. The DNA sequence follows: TGCGCCAGCAGCTTGGAAGTGTTGAACACTGAAGCTTTCTTT.